Following are 30 T cell receptor beta chains from one sample sequenced in a study of blood T cell repertoires in COVID-19. Method: immunoSEQ multiplex PCR; TCRdb's copy keeps in-frame clones and lacks some. The sample lists about 370,000 clones; around 92% were seen once. Sequencing input: peripheral blood. The receptor source for this set is a woman aged 30 to 39 with COVID-19, enrolled during active disease.

This clone was recorded only once. V gene TRBV19 combines with J gene TRBJ2-5; 9 bases line up with TRBD2. After removal of 9 bases from V and 5 bases from J, the junction contained 13 bases not matched to a gene. Germline CDR1 reads LNHDA; CDR2 reads SQIVND (reference sequence). The CDR3 loop spans 15 amino acids. The CDR3 nucleotides are TGTGCCAGCCGGGGGCCGCGGGGGGGTTTTGAGACCCAGTACTTC. This codes for CASRGPRGGFETQYF.

The chain couples TRBV6-1 to TRBJ2-7; D might be TRBD2 (5 bases). The CDR3 totals 16 residues. Trimming shortened V by 2 bases and J by 2 bases, and 16 bases separated the two germline ends. The germline V gene encodes CDR1 MNHNS and CDR2 SASEGT. The CDR3 DNA reads as TGTGCCAGCAGTGAAATAGAGGGTCGGAGGACCTACGAGCAGTACTTC. It specifies CASSEIEGRRTYEQYF.

This sequence joins TRBV9 and TRBJ2-3; 7 bases agree with TRBD1. V shed 2 bases, J shed 4 bases, and the junction held 10 bases outside the gene matches. In germline, CDR1 is SGDLS, CDR2 YYNGEE. This CDR3 comprises 16 residues. The CDR3 sequence: CASSVLTQGDPDTQYF. The CDR3 DNA sequence: TGTGCCAGCAGCGTCCTTACCCAGGGGGACCCAGATACGCAGTATTTT. Together with reference TRBV9 and TRBJ2-3, the CDR3 gives the full variable domain: DSGVTQTPKHLITATGQRVTLRCSPRSGDLSVYWYQQSLDQGLQFLIQYYNGEERAKGNILERFSAQQFPDLHSELNLSSLELGDSALYFCASSVLTQGDPDTQYFGPGTRLTVL.

The chain links TRBV28 to TRBJ1-5; 8 bases line up with TRBD1. Germline-derived CDR1 and CDR2 are MDHEN and SYDVKM. This CDR3 comprises 13 residues. Trimming at V came to 8 bases and at J to 5 bases, leaving 5 bases not matched to a gene. CDR3 nucleotides: TGTGCCAGCGTAGGACAGGGAGATCAGCCCCAGCATTTT. Translated, it gives CASVGQGDQPQHF. Full variable domain (remainder filled in from reference TRBV28 and TRBJ1-5): DVKVTQSSRYLVKRTGEKVFLECVQDMDHENMFWYRQDPGLGLRLIYFSYDVKMKEKGDIPEGYSVSREKKERFSLILESASTNQTSMYLCASVGQGDQPQHFGDGTRLSIL.

The chain employs TRBV7-8 and TRBJ1-1, with 12 bases that match TRBD1. The CDR3 is 17 residues long. Losses at the gene ends were 5 bases for V and 0 bases for J; bases not matched to a gene: 7. Germline V gives CDR1 SGHVS, CDR2 FQNEAQ. The CDR3 bases are TGTGCCAGCAGCCAGGGGACAGGGGGCCCCCTGAACACTGAAGCTTTCTTT. Protein sequence: CASSQGTGGPLNTEAFF.

This rearrangement joins TRBV27 to TRBJ2-1; 10 nucleotides align to TRBD1. CDR3 size: 14 residues. With 2 bases clipped from V and 9 bases from J, the junction kept 4 bases outside the gene matches. Germline V CDR1 and CDR2: MNHEY, SMNVEV (reference sequence). CDR3 sequence: CASSLDRGLGEQFF. DNA of the CDR3: TGTGCCAGCAGTTTAGACAGGGGGCTGGGTGAGCAGTTCTTC.

The chain uses TRBV10-2 and TRBJ1-4; maybe TRBD1 (5 bases). There are 12 residues in the CDR3. Trimming shortened V by 7 bases and J by 8 bases, and 11 bases separated the two germline ends. CDR1 and CDR2 from the germline V gene are WSHSY and SAAADI. The CDR3 region is CASTGFGEKLFF. The CDR3 DNA follows: TGCGCCAGCACAGGGTTTGGCGAAAAACTGTTTTTT.

CDR3 DNA sequence: TGTGCCAGCAGCCTGGGGGGGCAAGATACGCAGTATTTT. This translates into CASSLGGQDTQYF. The chain employs TRBV11-2 and TRBJ2-3; tentatively, D is TRBD2 (7 bases). CDR1 is SGHAT and CDR2 is FQNNGV in the germline V gene. Trimming took off 5 bases at V and 5 bases at J, with 11 bases between the two ends. This CDR3 comprises 13 residues.

The chain employs TRBV6-2 or TRBV6-3 and TRBJ2-6; D gene unclear. The CDR3 covers 15 residues. Germline CDR1 is MNHEY and CDR2 is SVGEGT. Trimming stripped 2 bases from V and 0 bases from J, with 5 bases between. The DNA of the CDR3 is TGTGCCAGCAGTTACCGGAGCTCTGGGGCCAACGTCCTGACTTTC. Amino acids: CASSYRSSGANVLTF.

The J gene is TRBJ2-1, the V gene TRBV6-2 or TRBV6-3, with D unresolved. V was trimmed by 2 bases and J by 6 bases, leaving 8 bases between them. CDR3 length: 13 residues. Germline assignment: CDR1 MNHEY and CDR2 SVGEGT. The CDR3 is CASSYGRINEQFF. For the CDR3, the DNA is TGTGCCAGCAGTTACGGTAGAATCAATGAGCAGTTCTTC.

In regard to this clone: Other DNA variants within this sample encode the same CDR3. The chain links TRBV3-1 (or the pseudogene TRBV3-2) to TRBJ1-2, with 7 bases fitting TRBD1. V dropped 1 base and J dropped 7; count of bases not matched to a gene: 3. Germline CDR1 and CDR2: LGHDT and YNNKEL (reference sequence). The CDR3 loop spans 13 amino acids. The DNA for the CDR3 is TGTGCCAGCAGCCAAGGACAGGGCGGTGGCTACACCTTC. The encoded protein is CASSQGQGGGYTF.

In this sample, this clone turned up a few times. The chain uses TRBV7-6 and TRBJ1-3; weak D call: TRBD1 (6 bases). The CDR3 has 16 amino acids. V gave up 3 bases and J gave up 3 bases, with 15 bases separating them. Germline V gene sequence: CDR1 SGHVS, CDR2 FNYEAQ. The CDR3 region is CASSFGRTAYGNTIYF. The CDR3 region has the DNA TGTGCCAGCAGCTTTGGGCGGACAGCCTATGGAAACACCATATATTTT.

This sequence joins TRBV20-1 and TRBJ2-7; D is unclear. CDR1 is DFQATT, CDR2 SNEGSKA, per germline (reference sequence). The CDR3 has 11 amino acids. V gave up 2 bases and J gave up 4 bases, with 6 bases separating them. The CDR3 DNA reads TGCAGTGCTAGATTAGTATACGAGCAGTACTTC. Its protein product is CSARLVYEQYF.

CDR3 in DNA: TGTGCCAGCAGTCGGGGACTCCTGGGGGGCGAGCAGTACTTC. It translates to CASSRGLLGGEQYF. The chain is built from TRBV6-5 and TRBJ2-7; D may be TRBD2 (6 bases). Germline CDR1 reads MNHEY; CDR2 reads SVGAGI. The V gene lost 5 bases and the J gene lost 6 bases, with 17 bases spanning the gap. CDR3 length: 14 amino acids.

The chain links TRBV5-8 to TRBJ2-3; 8 bases align to TRBD1. Germline V gives CDR1 SGHTS, CDR2 YDEGEE. V trimming: 4 bases; J trimming: 4 bases; junction bases outside the gene matches: 14. The CDR3 covers 17 residues. The CDR3 DNA is TGTGCCAGCAGCCTCCGACAGGGGAAATTCTGGGCAGATACGCAGTATTTT. It codes for CASSLRQGKFWADTQYF.

The chain combines TRBV7-9 with TRBJ2-4; TRBD2 might be the D (6 bases). CDR3 size: 14 residues. Per germline, CDR1 SEHNR and CDR2 FQNEAQ (reference sequence). V gave up 3 bases and J gave up 6 bases, with 12 bases separating them. The CDR3 DNA follows: TGTGCCAGCAGCTTCCCTAGCGTTGGAAACATTCAGTACTTC. Its protein product is CASSFPSVGNIQYF.

V is TRBV5-1 and J is TRBJ1-2, with D possibly being TRBD1 (5 bases). CDR3 length equals 14 residues. The germline V gene has CDR1 SGHRS and CDR2 YFSETQ. Deletions cut 4 bases from V and 1 base from J, with 11 bases between. The CDR3 nucleotides read TGCGCCAGCAGCCACCGACAGAGTAACTATGGCTACACCTTC. It specifies CASSHRQSNYGYTF.

The J gene is TRBJ1-6, the V gene TRBV7-2; the D gene is possibly TRBD1 (6 bases). With 0 bases removed from V and 10 bases from J, the gap between germline ends came to 13 bases. Germline V gives CDR1 SGHTA, CDR2 FQGNSA. This CDR3 region has 15 residues. For the CDR3, the DNA is TGTGCCAGCAGCTTAGCCGGGCAGGGGCACTCACCCCTCCACTTT. It specifies CASSLAGQGHSPLHF.

The V gene is TRBV11-3, the J gene TRBJ2-1; TRBD2 matches 9 bases. With V trimmed by 1 base and J by 6 bases, 4 bases remained unmatched. This CDR3 region has 15 residues. CDR1 is SGHNT, CDR2 YENEEA, per germline. The CDR3 protein is CASSLGTSALNEQFF. CDR3 nucleotides: TGTGCCAGCAGCTTAGGGACTAGCGCCCTCAATGAGCAGTTCTTC.

The chain employs TRBV29-1 and TRBJ1-3; 7 bases fit TRBD1. Germline loops: CDR1 SQVTM, CDR2 ANQGSEA. The ends lost 6 bases at V and 0 bases at J; junction bases unmatched: 5. The CDR3 loop spans 14 amino acids. The CDR3 sequence is CSVQGFLSGNTIYF. The CDR3 DNA is TGCAGCGTACAGGGGTTTCTCTCTGGAAACACCATATATTTT.

The J gene is TRBJ2-3, the V gene TRBV11-3; possibly TRBD1 for D (6 bases). This CDR3 comprises 16 residues. The ends were cut back, 6 bases at V and 2 bases at J, with 18 bases in the middle. Germline V CDR1 and CDR2: SGHNT, YENEEA. The CDR3 DNA follows: TGTGCCAGCAGTTCCCCAGCGCAGGGGCCCACAGATACGCAGTATTTT. It specifies CASSSPAQGPTDTQYF.

The V and J genes are TRBV24-1 and TRBJ2-7; possible D gene TRBD1, 6 bases. Germline CDR1 and CDR2: KGHDR and SFDVKD. CDR3 length: 12 residues. V lost 9 bases and J 0 bases, leaving 8 bases between the germline ends. CDR3 nucleotide sequence: TGTGCCACCCAGGGGAGCTCCTACGAGCAGTACTTC. This codes for CATQGSSYEQYF.

This clone was picked up one time. CDR3: CASTRRWIAGGPESGELFF. The CDR3 coding sequence is TGCGCCAGCACCCGGCGTTGGATAGCGGGAGGGCCGGAATCCGGGGAGCTGTTTTTT. The chain couples TRBV10-1 to TRBJ2-2; 11 bases map to TRBD2. The CDR3 has 19 residues. V trimming: 7 bases; J trimming: 6 bases; junction bases outside the gene matches: 19. CDR1 is WNHNN, CDR2 SYGVQD, per germline (reference sequence).

The rearrangement uses TRBV9 and TRBJ2-2, with a weak D call TRBD2 (5 bases). Germline V gene data show CDR1 as SGDLS and CDR2 as YYNGEE. The germline V and J ends were trimmed by 0 bases and 4 bases, with 13 bases remaining between them. This CDR3 is 16 amino acids long. Here the CDR3 reads CASSVARGLGTGELFF. The CDR3 bases are TGTGCCAGCAGCGTAGCGCGAGGGTTAGGCACCGGGGAGCTGTTTTTT.

The chain uses TRBV30 and TRBJ1-1; unclear D gene. Germline CDR1 is GTSNPN and CDR2 is SVGIG (reference sequence). Trimming removed 4 bases at V and 4 bases at J, with 10 bases between. This CDR3 is 12 amino acids long. The CDR3 bases are TGTGCCTGGACCCTACTTGGCACTGAAGCTTTCTTT. This sequence encodes CAWTLLGTEAFF.

CDR3 nucleotides: TGTGCCAGCAGCACCGGGACAGGGGAGGTCTTATCGCGTGAGCAGTACTTC. It codes for CASSTGTGEVLSREQYF. The chain has TRBV7-2 and TRBJ2-7; 10 bases align to TRBD1. V shed 5 bases, J shed 7 bases, and the junction held 17 bases outside the gene matches. Germline V gene sequence: CDR1 SGHTA, CDR2 FQGNSA. This CDR3 comprises 17 residues.

This clone was detected once. The chain uses TRBV6-5 and TRBJ1-4; 9 bases are shared with TRBD1. Germline trimming cut 5 bases from V and 8 bases from J; bases unmatched to any gene: 9. The CDR3 contains 15 residues. Germline V gives CDR1 MNHEY, CDR2 SVGAGI. The CDR3 DNA reads TGTGCCAGCAGTCAACGACAGGGGGGATTAGAAAAACTGTTTTTT. Encoded protein: CASSQRQGGLEKLFF.

The chain is built from TRBV9 and TRBJ2-1; 11 bases are a match to TRBD2. CDR3 length equals 15 residues. Per germline, CDR1 SGDLS and CDR2 YYNGEE. V was clipped by 4 bases and J by 9 bases; unmatched bases: 9. As DNA, the CDR3 is TGTGCCAGCAGCATCCGGCCTAGCGGGAGGATTGAGCAGTTCTTC. It specifies CASSIRPSGRIEQFF.

The chain joins TRBV5-5 to TRBJ2-5, with D possibly TRBD2 on 5 matching bases. Germline CDR1 and CDR2: SGHKS and YYEKEE (reference sequence). V gave up 4 bases and J gave up 2 bases, with 9 bases separating them. CDR3 size: 13 residues. The CDR3 here is CASSSGIQETQYF. CDR3 coding DNA: TGTGCCAGCAGCAGCGGAATTCAAGAGACCCAGTACTTC.

The chain joins TRBV12-3 or TRBV12-4 to TRBJ2-3, with 7 bases identical to TRBD2. The CDR3 is 12 amino acids. V lost 5 bases to trimming and J lost 8 bases; unmatched junction nucleotides: 4. The CDR3 region is CASSIREGTQYF. The CDR3 nucleotides read TGTGCCAGCAGTATTAGGGAGGGTACGCAGTATTTT.